One and the same sample provided the 26 T cell receptor beta chains below, sequenced in a study of blood T cell repertoires in COVID-19. Profiled with immunoSEQ multiplex PCR; TCRdb holds only in-frame clones, not every one. This sample carries tens of thousands of clones, almost 80% of them seen once, and the ten largest clones take about 7.9%. Sequencing was done on a sample of peripheral blood. These receptors all stem from a woman in her fifties or sixties with acute or convalescent COVID-19.

V gene TRBV7-6 combines with J gene TRBJ1-2; TRBD1 agrees at 11 bases. The germline V gene encodes CDR1 SGHVS and CDR2 FNYEAQ. This CDR3 contains 17 residues. The V and J ends lost 4 bases and 3 bases, in that order; junction bases with no gene match: 10. CDR3 DNA: TGTGCCAGCAGCTCATTACGAAGGGGACAGGGGGACTATGGCTACACCTTC. This codes for CASSSLRRGQGDYGYTF.

The chain combines TRBV5-1 with TRBJ2-2; 7 nucleotides agree with TRBD1. This CDR3 is 15 amino acids long. J lost 2 bases, V lost 1 base, and 2 bases had no gene match. Per the germline V gene, CDR1 is SGHRS and CDR2 is YFSETQ. Written as DNA, the CDR3 is TGCGCCAGCAGCTTGCAAGGGGGCAACACCGGGGAGCTGTTTTTT. It is translated as CASSLQGGNTGELFF.

The V call is TRBV6-2 or TRBV6-3, the J call TRBJ2-6; 7 bases line up with TRBD2. Germline-derived CDR1 and CDR2 are MNHEY and SVGEGT. The CDR3 extends over 15 amino acids. Losses at the gene ends were 4 bases for V and 2 bases for J; bases not matched to a gene: 2. Written as DNA, the CDR3 is TGTGCCAGCAGTTTGGGGGGGGCTGGGGCCAACGTCCTGACTTTC. It yields the protein CASSLGGAGANVLTF.

The rearrangement joins TRBV4-1 to TRBJ1-4; possible D gene TRBD1, 5 bases. The CDR3 spans 16 residues. The ends were cut back, 6 bases at V and 0 bases at J, with 14 bases in the middle. Germline CDR1 MGHRA, CDR2 YSYEKL. CDR3 sequence (DNA): TGCGCCAGCAGAAGGGGCCCCGCAACAACTAATGAAAAACTGTTTTTT. It specifies CASRRGPATTNEKLFF.

The V and J genes are TRBV6-1 and TRBJ1-5; TRBD1 aligns across 11 bases. CDR3 length: 17 residues. Per germline, CDR1 MNHNS and CDR2 SASEGT. Trimming removed 4 bases from V and 12 bases from J; junction bases left unmatched: 17. CDR3 nucleotide sequence: TGTGCCAGCAGTGCTTTACCACCCTCGGACAGGGGGCAGAACCAGCATTTT. Amino acids: CASSALPPSDRGQNQHF.

This clone showed up just once. The V gene is TRBV19, the J gene TRBJ1-1, with 7 nucleotides matching TRBD1. The CDR3 loop spans 15 amino acids. Germline lookup yields CDR1 LNHDA and CDR2 SQIVND (reference sequence). J gave up 1 base and V 10 bases, and 12 bases lay outside the gene matches. The CDR3 DNA reads TGTGCCACCAGGATGAGGGGGCAGGGGAACACTGAAGCTTTCTTT. Translating it yields CATRMRGQGNTEAFF.

Relative to its sample, this clone is medium-sized. The V and J genes are TRBV6-5 and TRBJ1-1; the D is unclear. This CDR3 is 14 amino acids long. The ends were cut back, 2 bases at V and 2 bases at J, with 9 bases in the middle. CDR1 MNHEY and CDR2 SVGAGI come from the germline V gene. The CDR3 sequence is CASSYGTDNTEAFF. The CDR3 DNA follows: TGTGCCAGCAGTTACGGAACAGATAACACTGAAGCTTTCTTT.

The chain employs TRBV6-5 and TRBJ1-1; the match to TRBD1 covers 10 bases. CDR3 length: 15 residues. Germline V gives CDR1 MNHEY, CDR2 SVGAGI. V dropped 6 bases and J dropped 6; count of bases not matched to a gene: 10. As DNA, the CDR3 is TGTGCCAGCAGGGATCGACAGGGGGCGAGGTCTGAAGCTTTCTTT. Its translation: CASRDRQGARSEAFF.

V usage is TRBV6-2 or TRBV6-3 and J usage is TRBJ2-1, with 16 nucleotides matching TRBD2. V shed 7 bases and J 6 bases; nucleotides not matched to a gene: 12. The CDR3 consists of 18 residues. Per germline, CDR1 MNHEY and CDR2 SVGEGT. This CDR3 is CASTPGTSGGEFSNEQFF. The CDR3 DNA is TGTGCCAGCACCCCCGGGACTAGCGGGGGGGAATTTTCCAATGAGCAGTTCTTC.

This clone is a singleton in its sample. V usage is TRBV7-7 and J usage is TRBJ2-3; 13 positions match TRBD2. V was pared by 4 bases and J by 1 base, with 5 bases of the junction left unmatched. The CDR3 length is 17 residues. The germline V gene has CDR1 SSHAT and CDR2 FNYEAQ (reference sequence). In DNA, the CDR3 is TGTGCCAGCAGCTCCGGGACTAGCGGGGTTGGCACAGATACGCAGTATTTT. Translated, it gives CASSSGTSGVGTDTQYF.

The gene calls are TRBV7-2 and TRBJ1-5; weak D call: TRBD1 (5 bases). Between the trimmed V and J ends, which lost 1 base and 6 bases, there was a span of 16 bases. Germline CDR1 reads SGHTA; CDR2 reads FQGNSA. The CDR3 is 16 residues long. In DNA form, the CDR3 reads TGTGCCAGCAGCTTAGTTTCAGGGCGCCAAGGTCAGCCCCAGCATTTT. It is translated as CASSLVSGRQGQPQHF. Full variable domain (remainder filled in from reference TRBV7-2 and TRBJ1-5): GAGVSQSPSNKVTEKGKDVELRCDPISGHTALYWYRQSLGQGLEFLIYFQGNSAPDKSGLPSDRFSAERTGGSVSTLTIQRTQQEDSAVYLCASSLVSGRQGQPQHFGDGTRLSIL.

The chain combines TRBV5-1 with TRBJ2-1; no reliable D call. Trimming shortened V by 3 bases and J by 1 base, and 11 bases separated the two germline ends. Germline assignment: CDR1 SGHRS and CDR2 YFSETQ. The CDR3 contains 15 residues. CDR3 residues: CASSSDGRSYNEQFF. CDR3 DNA sequence: TGCGCCAGCAGCTCCGATGGCCGATCCTACAATGAGCAGTTCTTC.

CDR3 sequence: CATSGALTEAFF. The CDR3 DNA sequence: TGTGCCACCAGCGGGGCCCTCACTGAAGCTTTCTTT. The gene calls are TRBV15 and TRBJ1-1, with TRBD1 as a possible D gene (5 bases). The CDR3 covers 12 residues. V was cut by 5 bases and J by 4 bases, with 8 bases left in between. The germline V gene encodes CDR1 LNHNV and CDR2 YYDKDF (reference sequence).

This clone was recorded only once. The chain has TRBV21-1 and TRBJ1-5; the table's TRBD1 call for D was not verified on the DNA. TRBV21-1 is a recognized pseudogene. This CDR3 has 20 residues. In DNA, the CDR3 is TGTGCCAGCAGCAGATTGCTCAGGGTCGGGCCCGTTTACGGCAATCAGCCCCAGCATTTT. Protein sequence: CASSRLLRVGPVYGNQPQHF.

This clone was found once. The rearrangement links TRBV28 to TRBJ2-7; D unclear. There are 13 residues in the CDR3. Germline values: CDR1 MDHEN, CDR2 SYDVKM. Trimming took 2 bases from V and 2 from J, leaving 7 bases between them. The CDR3, as DNA: TGTGCCAGCAGTTTACTTCCAGCCTACGAGCAGTACTTC. It specifies CASSLLPAYEQYF. Full variable domain (remainder filled in from reference TRBV28 and TRBJ2-7): DVKVTQSSRYLVKRTGEKVFLECVQDMDHENMFWYRQDPGLGLRLIYFSYDVKMKEKGDIPEGYSVSREKKERFSLILESASTNQTSMYLCASSLLPAYEQYFGPGTRLTVT.

The chain joins TRBV5-1 to TRBJ1-1; D might be TRBD1 (6 bases). Germline loops: CDR1 SGHRS, CDR2 YFSETQ. V was clipped by 5 bases and J by 6 bases, with 20 bases between them. This CDR3 comprises 15 residues. The CDR3 sequence is CASSSEGRGIPEAFF. DNA of the CDR3: TGCGCCAGCAGTTCCGAGGGCAGGGGTATCCCTGAAGCTTTCTTT.

This rearrangement joins TRBV4-1 to TRBJ2-7; 12 positions agree with TRBD2. The CDR3 runs 17 residues. V was pared by 0 bases and J by 2 bases, with 5 bases of the junction left unmatched. Germline CDR1 reads MGHRA; CDR2 reads YSYEKL. CDR3 DNA sequence: TGCGCCAGCAGCCAAGAGCAGACTAGCGGGGGAACCTACGAGCAGTACTTC. It yields the protein CASSQEQTSGGTYEQYF.

The CDR3 region has the DNA TGTGCCAGCACCGTGGACAGTAACTATGGCTACACCTTC. It yields the protein CASTVDSNYGYTF. This chain connects TRBV28 to TRBJ1-2; D may be TRBD1 (6 bases). Germline loops: CDR1 MDHEN, CDR2 SYDVKM. Trimming removed 7 bases at V and 1 base at J, with 10 bases between. The CDR3 is 13 residues long.

This clone was recorded a few times. The gene calls are TRBV4-1 and TRBJ1-5; TRBD1 matches at 9 bases. Trimming at V came to 0 bases and at J to 3 bases, leaving 15 bases not matched to a gene. This CDR3 comprises 20 residues. Germline CDR1 reads MGHRA; CDR2 reads YSYEKL. In DNA form, the CDR3 reads TGCGCCAGCAGCCAAGATCCCCTGACCGGGACAGGGTGGTACAATCAGCCCCAGCATTTT. Amino acids: CASSQDPLTGTGWYNQPQHF.

This clone was counted a few times. The chain uses TRBV19 and TRBJ1-2; 9 bases fit TRBD1. V gave up 7 bases and J gave up 6 bases; unmatched junction bases: 9. The CDR3 totals 14 residues. Germline V gene data show CDR1 as LNHDA and CDR2 as SQIVND (reference sequence). The CDR3 DNA sequence: TGTGCCAGTACGACGGGACAGGGAGTAGATGGCTACACCTTC. Amino acids: CASTTGQGVDGYTF.

The V gene is TRBV21-1, the J gene TRBJ1-3; TRBD1 reflects the table's D call only, with no check against the DNA. TRBV21-1 is recorded as a pseudogene. The CDR3 covers 18 residues. In DNA form, the CDR3 reads TGTGCCAGCAGCAAAGGGACCGGGACAGGGGGAAATGGAAACACCATATATTTT. It encodes CASSKGTGTGGNGNTIYF.

The CDR3 region has the DNA TGTGCCAGCTCACCATTTGACAGGGTGTGGGATGGCTACACCTTC. Its translation is CASSPFDRVWDGYTF. This chain uses TRBV18 with TRBJ1-2; 7 bases line up with TRBD1. The germline V gene encodes CDR1 KGHSH and CDR2 LQKENI. Trimming at V came to 2 bases and at J to 6 bases, leaving 9 bases not matched to a gene. CDR3 length: 15 residues.

The V call is TRBV28, the J call TRBJ1-2; 7 bases fit TRBD1. The length of the CDR3 is 14 residues. The V gene end was trimmed by 4 bases and the J gene end by 1 base; junction bases not matched to a gene: 3. The germline V gene has CDR1 MDHEN and CDR2 SYDVKM. The CDR3 region has the DNA TGTGCCAGCAGTTCTAGACAGGGTAACTATGGCTACACCTTC. As protein: CASSSRQGNYGYTF.

The rearrangement links TRBV7-9 to TRBJ1-4; TRBD1 might be the D (6 bases). This CDR3 is built from 15 residues. Germline CDR1 and CDR2: SEHNR and FQNEAQ (reference sequence). V was trimmed by 3 bases and J by 0 bases, leaving 8 bases between them. In DNA, the CDR3 is TGTGCCAGCAGCTTTTGGACAGCAACTAATGAAAAACTGTTTTTT. The encoded protein is CASSFWTATNEKLFF.

In its sample, this clone was seen once. The chain employs TRBV18 and TRBJ1-4; 7 positions agree with TRBD1. CDR1 KGHSH and CDR2 LQKENI come from the germline V gene. CDR3 length equals 15 residues. V shed 2 bases and J 7 bases; nucleotides not matched to a gene: 7. The CDR3 is CASSPVPTGTEKLFF. The CDR3 coding sequence is TGTGCCAGCTCACCAGTCCCGACAGGGACTGAAAAACTGTTTTTT.

This clone was seen a single time. This sequence joins TRBV10-3 and TRBJ1-2; 10 bases are a match to TRBD1. Trimming took 5 bases from V and 8 from J; bases not matched to a gene: 14. Per germline, CDR1 ENHRY and CDR2 SYGVKD. The CDR3 runs 16 residues. CDR3 nucleotides: TGTGCCATCAGTCAGCCCTTGGGACAGGGGCGCCGAGGCTACACCTTC. Protein: CAISQPLGQGRRGYTF.